This T cell receptor (beta chain) derives from a study of cytomegalovirus exposure and HLA in healthy donors. Study context: A prior study identified just under 120 million unique TCR beta sequences from 180 million or so T cells. Study-wide points: Reportedly, a later analysis found an Asian-associated ancestry cluster had fewer N-insertions than the roughly 700-donor mean. For most TCR beta V segments, an earlier analysis put the productive rate at about 87% or about 30% of the time.

As regards this clone: What it recognizes is unknown.

Primers: 60 Vbeta forward and 13 Jbeta reverse. Produced via immunoSEQ multiplex PCR; TCRdb's table is partial and in-frame only. The data contain 150,000 to 200,000 clones, approximately 80% of them singletons. The sequence derives from a man younger than 40 in good health and CMV-seropositive. Material: PBMCs.

CDR3 region: CASGVGQTEAFF. CDR3 coding DNA: TGTGCCAGCGGGGTTGGACAGACTGAAGCTTTCTTT. The rearrangement uses TRBV27 and TRBJ1-1, with D possibly TRBD1 on 6 matching bases. Germline lookup yields CDR1 MNHEY and CDR2 SMNVEV (reference sequence). The CDR3 runs 12 residues. V lost 8 bases and J lost 5, with 12 bases in between.